Listed here are 13 T cell receptor beta chains from one sample, sequenced in a study of blood T cells in healthy people across ages. Using a J-beta primer mix together with a sample-barcoded 5' primer, a second PCR was run for about 6 to 12 cycles. TCRdb fed the 5' RACE reads into MiXCR, producing one record per CDR3 protein. The table lists about 970,000 distinct CDR3 sequences, 45% to 60% of them singletons. The material sequenced was blood. These receptor sequences come from a woman aged 60-75 years in good health.

The V and J genes are TRBV7-2 and TRBJ2-5; weak D call: TRBD2 (7 bases). V shed 4 bases and J shed 4 bases, with 22 bases lying between them. Germline-derived CDR1 and CDR2 are SGHTA and FQGNSA. The CDR3 is made up of 17 amino acids. CDR3 in DNA: TGTGCCAGCAGCTCGATGGGGGGGGCCCAGCTTGGAGAGACCCAGTACTTC. The encoded protein is CASSSMGGAQLGETQYF.

V usage is TRBV12-3 or TRBV12-4 and J usage is TRBJ2-3; D remains unclear. CDR3 length: 12 amino acids. V was clipped by 6 bases and J by 1 base, with 5 bases between them. CDR3 loop: CASRFCTDTQYF. For the CDR3, the DNA is TGTGCCAGCAGATTTTGCACAGATACGCAGTATTTT.

The chain uses TRBV11-2 and TRBJ2-5, with 7 bases that match TRBD2. V was pared by 6 bases and J by 5 bases, with 9 bases of the junction left unmatched. The germline CDR1 and CDR2 sequences are SGHAT and FQNNGV. This CDR3 region has 14 residues. DNA of the CDR3: TGTGCCAGCAGACCTAGCGGAGGTGGGGAGACCCAGTACTTC. It translates to CASRPSGGGETQYF.

The rearrangement joins TRBV29-1 to TRBJ2-3; 10 bases are shared with TRBD2. V was clipped by 7 bases and J by 5 bases; unmatched bases: 9. The length of the CDR3 is 14 residues. The germline V gene encodes CDR1 SQVTM and CDR2 ANQGSEA. The CDR3 here is CSGKRGGRIDTQYF. The CDR3 DNA follows: TGCAGCGGCAAGCGGGGGGGTCGAATAGATACGCAGTATTTT.

The CDR3: CASSLGSGSNYEQYF. The CDR3 coding sequence is TGTGCCAGCAGTTTAGGGAGCGGGAGCAACTACGAGCAGTACTTC. The V gene is TRBV27, the J gene TRBJ2-7; 8 nucleotides line up with TRBD2. CDR1 and CDR2 from the germline V gene are MNHEY and SMNVEV (reference sequence). The CDR3 is made up of 15 amino acids. The V gene end was trimmed by 2 bases and the J gene end by 3 bases; junction bases not matched to a gene: 6.

This rearrangement joins TRBV3-1 to TRBJ2-3; 9 bases agree with TRBD2. The CDR3 contains 16 residues. Germline CDR1 reads LGHDT; CDR2 reads YNNKEL (reference sequence). V shed 4 bases, J shed 1 base, and the junction held 6 bases outside the gene matches. The CDR3 DNA reads TGTGCCAGCAGCCCCAGACTAGCGGTCGGCACAGATACGCAGTATTTT. Translated, it gives CASSPRLAVGTDTQYF.

The chain carries TRBV6-2 or TRBV6-3 and TRBJ1-1; D is unclear. V lost 6 bases, J lost 4 bases, and 18 bases lay in between. This CDR3 comprises 15 residues. CDR1 is MNHEY, CDR2 SVGEGT, per germline. The chain's CDR3 is CASRVRAAHVTEAFF. The CDR3 coding sequence is TGTGCCAGCAGAGTTAGGGCCGCGCATGTCACTGAAGCTTTCTTT.

The rearrangement joins TRBV12-3 or TRBV12-4 to TRBJ2-7; no firm D call. CDR3 size: 14 residues. Trimming pared 6 bases from V and 0 bases from J, leaving 12 bases between. The DNA of the CDR3 is TGTGCCAGCAGGTCACTCCAATACTCCTACGAGCAGTACTTC. It yields the protein CASRSLQYSYEQYF.

This chain links TRBV30 with TRBJ1-1; D not certain. Germline-derived CDR1 and CDR2 are GTSNPN and SVGIG (reference sequence). Trimming cost V 4 bases and J 0 bases, with 12 bases left between them. The CDR3 totals 14 residues. The CDR3 sequence: CAWTHGRMNTEAFF. The CDR3 nucleotides read TGTGCCTGGACCCATGGGCGGATGAACACTGAAGCTTTCTTT.

This clonotype showed up many times. The CDR3 loop is CSARTGGVAEAFF. DNA for the CDR3: TGCAGTGCGCGGACAGGGGGGGTGGCTGAAGCTTTCTTT. The chain carries TRBV20-1 and TRBJ1-1; 10 bases are a match to TRBD1. With 6 bases clipped from V and 6 bases from J, the junction kept 7 bases outside the gene matches. There are 13 residues in the CDR3. Per the germline V gene, CDR1 is DFQATT and CDR2 is SNEGSKA (reference sequence).

This clonotype was counted only a few times. This chain uses TRBV10-3 with TRBJ1-1, with TRBD1 matching 11 bases. This CDR3 has 16 residues. Losses at the gene ends were 7 bases for V and 0 bases for J; bases not matched to a gene: 7. The germline CDR1 and CDR2 sequences are ENHRY and SYGVKD. CDR3 nucleotide sequence: TGTGCCATCACCGAGGACAGGGGGCGGTTGAACACTGAAGCTTTCTTT. Its translation: CAITEDRGRLNTEAFF.

This chain connects TRBV28 to TRBJ1-2, with D maybe TRBD1 (5 bases). Looked up from germline, CDR1 is MDHEN and CDR2 is SYDVKM. The CDR3 consists of 12 residues. Trimming cost V 7 bases and J 6 bases, with 12 bases left between them. The CDR3 region has the DNA TGTGCCAGCATTCAGGGTGCCGATGGCTACACCTTC. Residues: CASIQGADGYTF.

The gene calls are TRBV10-3 and TRBJ1-2; no clear D gene. V shed 3 bases and J shed 4 bases, with 12 bases lying between them. The V gene's germline CDR1 is ENHRY and CDR2 SYGVKD. CDR3 length: 14 residues. CDR3 DNA: TGTGCCATCAGTGAAGGGAACAGAATCTATGGCTACACCTTC. It specifies CAISEGNRIYGYTF.